The 28 T cell receptor beta chains given below trace back to one sample, sequenced in a study of blood T cell repertoires in COVID-19. Produced via immunoSEQ multiplex PCR; TCRdb's table is partial and in-frame only. This table has some 49,000 clones, about four fifths appearing once. Sequenced: peripheral blood. Receptors were obtained from a woman aged 60-70 years with acute or convalescent COVID-19.

The V call is TRBV5-1, the J call TRBJ2-2, with 9 bases identical to TRBD1. J was trimmed by 6 bases and V by 3 bases; bases with no gene match: 15. Looked up from germline, CDR1 is SGHRS and CDR2 is YFSETQ. This CDR3 spans 18 amino acids. The CDR3 DNA reads as TGCGCCAGCAGCTCGCCGATCGGGACAGGGTTTAAGTCCGGGGAGCTGTTTTTT. Translating gives CASSSPIGTGFKSGELFF. Full variable domain (rest looked up from reference TRBV5-1 and TRBJ2-2): KAGVTQTPRYLIKTRGQQVTLSCSPISGHRSVSWYQQTPGQGLQFLFEYFSETQRNKGNFPGRFSGRQFSNSRSEMNVSTLELGDSALYLCASSSPIGTGFKSGELFFGEGSRLTVL.

This chain uses TRBV27 with TRBJ2-7; D ambiguous. The CDR3 length is 13 residues. Trimming took 2 bases from V and 6 from J, leaving 11 bases between them. Germline CDR1 reads MNHEY; CDR2 reads SMNVEV (reference sequence). This CDR3 is CASSLMRSGEQYF. DNA for the CDR3: TGTGCCAGCAGTTTAATGCGGTCCGGCGAGCAGTACTTC.

The chain uses TRBV5-1 and TRBJ1-3; no firm D call. There are 14 residues in the CDR3. V lost 5 bases, J lost 0 bases, and 9 bases lay in between. Germline values: CDR1 SGHRS, CDR2 YFSETQ. CDR3 DNA: TGCGCCAGCAGTATGGGGAGCTCTGGAAACACCATATATTTT. Translated, it gives CASSMGSSGNTIYF.

This clone occurred once. This chain uses TRBV27 with TRBJ1-6, with 8 bases that match TRBD1. Germline V CDR1 and CDR2: MNHEY, SMNVEV (reference sequence). This CDR3 region has 15 residues. V shed 6 bases, J shed 7 bases, and the junction held 8 bases outside the gene matches. The CDR3 DNA reads TGTGCCAGCAGCAAACAGGGGGGGATAAATTCACCCCTCCACTTT. It codes for CASSKQGGINSPLHF.

The rearrangement joins TRBV6-5 to TRBJ2-2; TRBD1 might be the D (7 bases). Deletions cut 4 bases from V and 5 bases from J, with 14 bases between. Per the germline V gene, CDR1 is MNHEY and CDR2 is SVGAGI. CDR3 length equals 15 residues. This CDR3 is CASSSRTGLTGELFF. The CDR3, as DNA: TGTGCCAGCAGTTCCAGGACAGGACTAACCGGGGAGCTGTTTTTT.

This chain links TRBV5-4 with TRBJ1-1; the match to TRBD1 covers 9 bases. The CDR3 extends over 18 amino acids. The germline gives CDR1 SGHNT, CDR2 YYREEE (reference sequence). J was trimmed by 1 base and V by 0 bases; bases with no gene match: 10. The CDR3, as DNA: TGTGCCAGCAGCTTGGGTCTCGGGACAGGGTCTGGGAACACTGAAGCTTTCTTT. Protein sequence: CASSLGLGTGSGNTEAFF. The entire variable domain, with the rest obtained from reference TRBV5-4 and TRBJ1-1, is as follows: ETGVTQSPTHLIKTRGQQVTLRCSSQSGHNTVSWYQQALGQGPQFIFQYYREEENGRGNFPPRFSGLQFPNYSSELNVNALELDDSALYLCASSLGLGTGSGNTEAFFGQGTRLTVV.

This clone was detected a few times. The chain carries TRBV5-1 and TRBJ2-1; D may be TRBD1 (5 bases). V was pared by 4 bases and J by 4 bases, with 12 bases between. The CDR3 runs to 14 residues. Germline CDR1 reads SGHRS; CDR2 reads YFSETQ. CDR3 in DNA: TGCGCCAGCAGCCCTTATGACAGTTACAATGAGCAGTTCTTC. This sequence encodes CASSPYDSYNEQFF.

The J gene is TRBJ1-5, the V gene TRBV30; D unclear. The CDR3 is made up of 13 amino acids. The V end lost 2 bases, the J end lost 1 base, and 6 bases lay between the germline ends. Germline assignment: CDR1 GTSNPN and CDR2 SVGIG (reference sequence). The CDR3 coding sequence is TGTGCCTGGAGTTCACAGAGCAATCAGCCCCAGCATTTT. This gives the protein CAWSSQSNQPQHF.

V usage is TRBV5-6 and J usage is TRBJ2-3, with TRBD1 as a possible D gene (6 bases). Trimming shortened V by 0 bases and J by 5 bases, and 13 bases separated the two germline ends. CDR3 size: 15 residues. The germline gives CDR1 SGHDT, CDR2 YYEEEE. DNA for the CDR3: TGTGCCAGCAGCTTGGCAGGGGCCCGGGGAGATACGCAGTATTTT. Its protein is CASSLAGARGDTQYF.

The chain uses TRBV11-2 and TRBJ2-7; possible D gene TRBD1, 5 bases. The V gene's germline CDR1 is SGHAT and CDR2 FQNNGV. This CDR3 is built from 15 residues. V gave up 1 base and J gave up 0 bases, with 10 bases separating them. CDR3 coding DNA: TGTGCCAGCAGCTTAGGAGAAGGGGTCTCCTACGAGCAGTACTTC. The encoded protein is CASSLGEGVSYEQYF.

V gene TRBV5-5 combines with J gene TRBJ1-6; D remains unclear. The CDR3 sequence is 14 residues long. V lost 0 bases, J lost 7 bases, and 8 bases lay in between. The germline CDR1 and CDR2 sequences are SGHKS and YYEKEE (reference sequence). The CDR3 sequence: CASSLADGNSPLHF. CDR3 nucleotides: TGTGCCAGCAGCTTGGCAGACGGGAATTCACCCCTCCACTTT.

The V gene is TRBV15, the J gene TRBJ1-6, with D uncertain. Germline V lookup: CDR1 LNHNV, CDR2 YYDKDF (reference sequence). The length of the CDR3 is 15 residues. V was trimmed by 3 bases and J by 2 bases, leaving 8 bases between them. The CDR3 reads CATSSPGTYNSPLHF. The CDR3 nucleotides are TGTGCCACCAGCAGCCCCGGGACCTATAATTCACCCCTCCACTTT.

The V gene is TRBV3-1 (or the pseudogene TRBV3-2), the J gene TRBJ2-3, with a weak D call TRBD2 (5 bases). CDR1 is LGHDT, CDR2 YNNKEL, per germline (reference sequence). V lost 1 base to trimming and J lost 7 bases, with 9 bases between them. The CDR3 length is 13 residues. CDR3 coding DNA: TGTGCCAGCAGCCAAGTGAGCGGAAATACGCAGTATTTT. Encoded protein: CASSQVSGNTQYF.

V is TRBV5-1 and J is TRBJ1-1, with D possibly TRBD1 on 6 matching bases. The CDR3 covers 15 residues. The germline V gene has CDR1 SGHRS and CDR2 YFSETQ. V was clipped by 0 bases and J by 2 bases, with 11 bases between them. CDR3 sequence: CASSLAGTLNTEAFF. The CDR3, as DNA: TGCGCCAGCAGCTTGGCCGGGACACTTAACACTGAAGCTTTCTTT. Using reference TRBV5-1 and TRBJ1-1 for the parts outside the CDR3, the full variable domain is KAGVTQTPRYLIKTRGQQVTLSCSPISGHRSVSWYQQTPGQGLQFLFEYFSETQRNKGNFPGRFSGRQFSNSRSEMNVSTLELGDSALYLCASSLAGTLNTEAFFGQGTRLTVV.

The chain couples TRBV6-5 to TRBJ1-4, with a possible D match to TRBD1 (6 bases). Germline V gives CDR1 MNHEY, CDR2 SVGAGI. Trimming took off 8 bases at V and 8 bases at J, with 21 bases between the two ends. The CDR3 is 15 residues long. This CDR3 reads CASGKGGPSWEKLFF. In DNA, the CDR3 is TGTGCCAGCGGAAAAGGGGGACCCTCGTGGGAAAAACTGTTTTTT.

The chain is built from TRBV12-3 or TRBV12-4 and TRBJ1-1; no reliable D call. The CDR3 is made up of 13 amino acids. Trimming took off 4 bases at V and 2 bases at J, with 8 bases between the two ends. The chain's CDR3 is CASSSNLNTEAFF. The CDR3 DNA reads as TGTGCCAGCAGTTCTAACCTAAACACTGAAGCTTTCTTT.

The rearrangement joins TRBV28 to TRBJ1-1, with TRBD1 matching 7 bases. The CDR3 has 13 amino acids. V dropped 3 bases and J dropped 7; count of bases not matched to a gene: 5. Germline CDR1 reads MDHEN; CDR2 reads SYDVKM. CDR3 nucleotide sequence: TGTGCCAGCAGTTTGACAGGGAGTATTGAAGCTTTCTTT. This gives the protein CASSLTGSIEAFF.

This clone was seen only once. V gene TRBV2 combines with J gene TRBJ1-6, with D uncertain. Germline assignment: CDR1 SNHLY and CDR2 FYNNEI. The CDR3 sequence is 15 residues long. Trimming shortened V by 6 bases and J by 9 bases, and 18 bases separated the two germline ends. The CDR3 sequence is CASRHGEGVGSPLHF. The CDR3 DNA reads as TGTGCCAGCAGGCACGGGGAGGGAGTAGGTTCACCCCTCCACTTT.

The V and J genes are TRBV3-1 (or the pseudogene TRBV3-2) and TRBJ1-6; D unresolved. The CDR3 has 14 amino acids. The germline V gene has CDR1 LGHDT and CDR2 YNNKEL (reference sequence). The V and J ends lost 5 bases and 9 bases respectively, with 14 bases between them. As DNA, the CDR3 is TGTGCCAGCAGCAGTGGGGTTGAGGGTTCACCCCTCCACTTT. Protein product: CASSSGVEGSPLHF.

V is TRBV5-1 and J is TRBJ2-7; TRBD1 is a possible D gene (6 bases). The length of the CDR3 is 16 residues. CDR1 and CDR2 (germline): SGHRS, YFSETQ. V lost 0 bases and J 9 bases, leaving 22 bases between the germline ends. CDR3 sequence reads: CASSLEGHPSGGGQYF. As DNA, the CDR3 is TGCGCCAGCAGCTTGGAGGGACACCCCAGTGGTGGGGGGCAGTACTTC.

The V and J genes are TRBV19 and TRBJ1-3, with 7 bases lining up with TRBD1. This CDR3 comprises 15 residues. With V trimmed by 8 bases and J by 4 bases, 11 bases remained unmatched. Germline assignment: CDR1 LNHDA and CDR2 SQIVND (reference sequence). The CDR3 spells CASGSGTAGGNTIYF. CDR3 nucleotides: TGTGCCAGTGGCTCCGGGACAGCGGGCGGAAACACCATATATTTT.

The J gene is TRBJ1-2, the V gene TRBV11-2; D is ambiguous. This CDR3 comprises 13 residues. Germline V CDR1 and CDR2: SGHAT, FQNNGV. Trimming stripped 7 bases from V and 4 bases from J, with 13 bases between. This chain's CDR3 is CASTSELLYGYTF. The CDR3 coding sequence is TGTGCCAGCACTTCCGAGCTCCTCTATGGCTACACCTTC.

This rearrangement joins TRBV19 to TRBJ2-7; 10 bases align to TRBD1. Losses at the gene ends were 7 bases for V and 6 bases for J; bases not matched to a gene: 9. CDR3 length: 14 residues. Germline assignment: CDR1 LNHDA and CDR2 SQIVND (reference sequence). The CDR3 DNA is TGTGCCAGTACGACAATGACAGGGGGCGGCGAGCAGTACTTC. Translated, it gives CASTTMTGGGEQYF.

This chain joins TRBV5-1 and TRBJ2-5; D might be TRBD2 (5 bases). V shed 4 bases and J shed 7 bases, with 17 bases lying between them. The CDR3 runs to 14 residues. Germline assignment: CDR1 SGHRS and CDR2 YFSETQ. CDR3 sequence reads: CASSAVEGYGTQYF. The CDR3 DNA follows: TGCGCCAGCAGCGCCGTAGAGGGTTATGGGACCCAGTACTTC.

This rearrangement joins TRBV28 to TRBJ2-7; no firm D call. V shed 5 bases and J shed 8 bases, with 19 bases lying between them. The germline CDR1 and CDR2 sequences are MDHEN and SYDVKM. This CDR3 contains 14 residues. DNA for the CDR3: TGTGCCAGCAGTCCGCTACAGATATCTTTGCAGCAGTACTTC. This encodes CASSPLQISLQQYF. Together with reference TRBV28 and TRBJ2-7, the CDR3 gives the full variable domain: DVKVTQSSRYLVKRTGEKVFLECVQDMDHENMFWYRQDPGLGLRLIYFSYDVKMKEKGDIPEGYSVSREKKERFSLILESASTNQTSMYLCASSPLQISLQQYFGPGTRLTVT.

This sequence joins TRBV5-5 and TRBJ1-5; no definite D call. Trimming took off 2 bases at V and 6 bases at J, with 15 bases between the two ends. Germline V CDR1 and CDR2: SGHKS, YYEKEE (reference sequence). The CDR3 has 15 residues. The CDR3: CASSLGEGFGQPQHF. CDR3 sequence (DNA): TGTGCCAGCAGCTTAGGTGAGGGCTTCGGTCAGCCCCAGCATTTT.

The gene calls are TRBV7-2 and TRBJ2-3; 9 nucleotides align to TRBD2. The germline gives CDR1 SGHTA, CDR2 FQGNSA. The CDR3 has 14 residues. V shed 1 base, J shed 14 bases, and the junction held 10 bases outside the gene matches. The CDR3 region is CASSLGPSGGPSYF. DNA for the CDR3: TGTGCCAGCAGCTTAGGGCCCAGCGGGGGGCCCTCGTATTTT.

V is TRBV18 and J is TRBJ2-7, with a possible D match to TRBD2 (6 bases). V was clipped by 3 bases and J by 4 bases, with 16 bases between them. Germline values: CDR1 KGHSH, CDR2 LQKENI. This CDR3 spans 15 amino acids. The CDR3 reads CASSPASGREYEQYF. As DNA, the CDR3 is TGTGCCAGCTCACCCGCGTCCGGGAGAGAATACGAGCAGTACTTC.